This entry lists 17 T cell receptor beta chains sequenced from one sample in a study of early T cells in non-severe SARS-CoV-2 infection (dated by TCRdb to about 2021). The method was 5' RACE. Sequencing took place on a NextSeq 500. Starting from the raw public reads, TCRdb applied fastp trimming at Q25, assembled clones with MiXCR and retained in-frame beta chains. Each record represents a unique CDR3 protein, reported with the most common genes and DNA among its rows. Here the sample has 97,000 or so distinct CDR3 sequences; roughly 11% occur a single time. Just over 4.5% of the sample lies in the top ten. Sequencing was performed on whole blood, taken at baseline. The receptor set was obtained from an adult who was a healthcare worker with PCR-confirmed SARS-CoV-2 infection or an uninfected control (not recorded which).

This clonotype showed up just a few times. This chain joins TRBV7-8 and TRBJ2-3; 11 bases agree with TRBD2. CDR1 and CDR2 (germline): SGHVS, FQNEAQ. CDR3 length: 16 amino acids. J lost 3 bases, V lost 2 bases, and 4 bases had no gene match. The CDR3 coding sequence is TGTGCCAGCAGCTTAATTAGCGGGGGGGCAACAGATACGCAGTATTTT. It is translated as CASSLISGGATDTQYF.

Only a few counts were recorded for this clonotype. The J gene is TRBJ2-7, the V gene TRBV30; the D is unclear. Trimming removed 7 bases at V and 4 bases at J, with 8 bases between. The CDR3 loop spans 10 amino acids. Looked up from germline, CDR1 is GTSNPN and CDR2 is SVGIG (reference sequence). The CDR3 DNA reads as TGTGCCTTCAACCGTTACGAGCAGTACTTC. Translation gives CAFNRYEQYF. Together with reference TRBV30 and TRBJ2-7, the CDR3 gives the full variable domain: SQTIHQWPATLVQPVGSPLSLECTVEGTSNPNLYWYRQAAGRGLQLLFYSVGIGQISSEVPQNLSASRPQDRQFILSSKKLLLSDSGFYLCAFNRYEQYFGPGTRLTVT.

The chain carries TRBV6-6 and TRBJ2-7; D gene unclear. With 0 bases removed from V and 9 bases from J, the gap between germline ends came to 6 bases. This CDR3 region has 11 residues. Germline CDR1 is MNHNY and CDR2 is SVGAGI (reference sequence). The CDR3 bases are TGTGCCAGCAGTTACTCGGTTAGGCAGTACTTC. It specifies CASSYSVRQYF.

Only a few counts were recorded for this clonotype. The chain employs TRBV4-3 and TRBJ2-1; D is uncertain. V lost 1 base and J lost 6, with 16 bases in between. CDR1 is LGHNA, CDR2 YSLEER, per germline. The CDR3 is 16 residues long. CDR3 nucleotide sequence: TGCGCCAGCAGCCAAGCCGCCGGGCCGAGAATCAATGAGCAGTTCTTC. It specifies CASSQAAGPRINEQFF.

The J gene is TRBJ1-5, the V gene TRBV6-6; 10 bases match TRBD1. V lost 2 bases, J lost 6 bases, and 7 bases stayed unmatched. CDR3 length: 16 residues. Germline V lookup: CDR1 MNHNY, CDR2 SVGAGI (reference sequence). CDR3 region: CASSYTGTGERQPQHF. The CDR3 DNA reads as TGTGCCAGCAGTTACACCGGGACAGGGGAGCGTCAGCCCCAGCATTTT.

Only a few counts were recorded for this clonotype. The chain carries TRBV7-9 and TRBJ2-3; TRBD2 aligns across 11 bases. Germline V CDR1 and CDR2: SEHNR, FQNEAQ (reference sequence). The CDR3 covers 16 residues. The junction had 3 bases not matched to a gene; V was cut back by 1 base and J by 3 bases. CDR3 bases: TGTGCCAGCAGCTTAGTCGGGACTAGCGGAACAGATACGCAGTATTTT. This codes for CASSLVGTSGTDTQYF.

The chain is built from TRBV27 and TRBJ1-1, with D unresolved. The CDR3 extends over 12 amino acids. CDR1 and CDR2 (germline): MNHEY, SMNVEV (reference sequence). With 10 bases removed from V and 1 base from J, the gap between germline ends came to 10 bases. The CDR3 region is CATKDPNTEAFF. CDR3 sequence (DNA): TGTGCCACCAAAGACCCGAACACTGAAGCTTTCTTT.

The chain has TRBV19 and TRBJ1-6; possible D gene TRBD1, 5 bases. This CDR3 has 16 amino acids. From germline, CDR1 is LNHDA and CDR2 SQIVND (reference sequence). V lost 6 bases to trimming and J lost 7 bases, with 19 bases between them. CDR3 in amino acids: CASSFGRGTGNSPLHF. CDR3 coding DNA: TGTGCCAGTAGCTTCGGGAGGGGAACGGGAAATTCACCCCTCCACTTT.

CDR3 DNA: TGTGCCAGCAGCCAAGATGCTCTGGCGGGGCCCCTCAATGAGCAGTTCTTC. Translated, it gives CASSQDALAGPLNEQFF. The chain combines TRBV14 with TRBJ2-1, with D perhaps matching TRBD2 (6 bases). The CDR3 consists of 17 residues. V lost 0 bases and J lost 6, with 18 bases in between. Germline lookup yields CDR1 SGHDN and CDR2 FVKESK.

This clonotype was counted ten times or more. The chain carries TRBV7-2 and TRBJ2-1, with D hard to call. The V end was cut by 2 bases, the J end by 7 bases, with 9 bases between. Germline-derived CDR1 and CDR2 are SGHTA and FQGNSA. The CDR3 is made up of 13 amino acids. CDR3 residues: CASSLNRLNEQFF. As DNA, the CDR3 is TGTGCCAGCAGCTTAAATCGTTTAAATGAGCAGTTCTTC. Supplemented by reference TRBV7-2 and TRBJ2-1, the full variable domain reads GAGVSQSPSNKVTEKGKDVELRCDPISGHTALYWYRQSLGQGLEFLIYFQGNSAPDKSGLPSDRFSAERTGGSVSTLTIQRTQQEDSAVYLCASSLNRLNEQFFGPGTRLTVL.

V is TRBV29-1 and J is TRBJ2-7; D is unclear. This CDR3 has 11 residues. V was pared by 7 bases and J by 2 bases, with 9 bases between. CDR1 SQVTM and CDR2 ANQGSEA come from the germline V gene. The CDR3 DNA is TGCAGCGCCCATCATGCCTACGAGCAGTACTTC. Amino acids: CSAHHAYEQYF.

This clonotype was observed a handful of times. This chain uses TRBV12-3 or TRBV12-4 with TRBJ2-7; TRBD2 might be the D (5 bases). The CDR3 runs 12 residues. V was shortened by 6 bases and J by 5 bases, with 11 bases between the two germline ends. CDR3 bases: TGTGCCAGCAGCCCCGGAGGACACGAGCAGTACTTC. This encodes CASSPGGHEQYF.

V gene TRBV7-3 combines with J gene TRBJ2-1; 7 bases fit TRBD2. Per germline, CDR1 SGHTA and CDR2 FQGTGA. V lost 5 bases and J lost 10; bases outside the gene matches: 14. The CDR3 is made up of 15 amino acids. The CDR3 region is CASSPVLGGEMEQFF. The CDR3 DNA reads TGTGCCAGCAGCCCAGTGCTGGGAGGGGAAATGGAGCAGTTCTTC.

This clonotype showed up many times. The chain joins TRBV11-3 to TRBJ2-1, with D maybe TRBD2 (5 bases). Trimming took 1 base from V and 0 from J, leaving 10 bases between them. This CDR3 is 16 amino acids long. Germline CDR1 reads SGHNT; CDR2 reads YENEEA. The CDR3 is CASSLVWTGSYNEQFF. The CDR3 nucleotides are TGTGCCAGCAGCTTAGTGTGGACTGGCTCCTACAATGAGCAGTTCTTC.

This clonotype has a handful of counts. The V gene is TRBV11-2, the J gene TRBJ2-2; D gene unclear. The CDR3 is made up of 13 amino acids. Deletions cut 4 bases from V and 4 bases from J, with 7 bases between. CDR1 is SGHAT, CDR2 FQNNGV, per germline. CDR3 nucleotides: TGTGCCAGCAGCTCAGTCATCACCGGGGAGCTGTTTTTT. Amino acids: CASSSVITGELFF.

The rearrangement uses TRBV27 and TRBJ2-7; TRBD2 matches 9 bases. Germline assignment: CDR1 MNHEY and CDR2 SMNVEV (reference sequence). V lost 4 bases and J lost 2; bases outside the gene matches: 3. The length of the CDR3 is 14 residues. CDR3 protein: CASSYSGGPYEQYF. CDR3 DNA sequence: TGTGCCAGCAGTTACAGCGGGGGGCCCTACGAGCAGTACTTC.

The genes are TRBV12-3 or TRBV12-4 and TRBJ2-1; TRBD2 matches 7 bases. This CDR3 region has 14 residues. V lost 7 bases to trimming and J lost 0 bases; unmatched junction nucleotides: 3. The CDR3 DNA reads as TGTGCCAGCAAGGCTAGCGGCTCCTACAATGAGCAGTTCTTC. This codes for CASKASGSYNEQFF.